The sequence of this T cell receptor beta chain was determined in a study of cytomegalovirus exposure and HLA in healthy donors (dated by TCRdb to the late 2010s). The study in broad terms: According to an earlier analysis of 550 to 750 of the donors, 150 million to 200 million T cells yielded roughly 100 million unique TCR beta sequences and approximately 300 Gb of sequence data. An early release covering more than 500 HLA-typed donors comprised approximately 300 gigabases of sequencing data and some 79 million unique TCR sequences. The genetic ancestry cluster associated with self-reported Caucasian donors included 81% of the 398 genotyped donors. The study was designed to test whether signatures of past pathogen exposure could be identified by cataloging public T cell receptors. The study profiled the T cell repertoires of 500 to 800 subjects by immunosequencing and related them to cytomegalovirus serostatus. Besides the first cohort of roughly 640 subjects, a separate validation cohort made up of 120 different subjects was used. High-throughput TCR immunosequencing, statistical association of individual TCRs with disease status, and machine learning were combined to predict cytomegalovirus infection status. To study patterns of TCR occurrence, a later analysis re-analyzed previously published TCR beta repertoires from 600 to 750 donors and added high-resolution HLA genotyping. In the later analysis, no new phenotypic data were used to find candidate immune exposures; instead, reliance was placed on TCR beta sequences and their occurrence across donors. An earlier analysis of 587 of the donors used high-throughput TCR beta sequencing to judge whether each TCR beta V gene segment behaved as functional or pseudogenic. Donor age, sex, ethnicity and CMV serostatus were compiled together with the repertoire data. In a later genetic analysis, genome-wide SNP genotypes for about three fifths of the roughly 670 donors were used, and that subset was treated as a discovery cohort. All discovery cohort repertoires had been generated using a single sequencing platform. HLA typing included class I and class II loci at four-digit resolution. Typing coverage varied by locus: roughly 629-640 donors for A, B, C, DRB1 and DQB1; approximately 520 for DQA1; approximately 570 for DPA1; approximately 450 for DPB1. Because of strong linkage in the cohort, four or five DR-DQ haplotypes were treated as single units for association and clustering. Among under 450 genotyped donors of the cohort, an average of around 240,000 unique TCR beta nucleotide sequences were sequenced per donor, roughly 20% of them non-productive. Summary of the overall study and its limitations: Because counts were too low, fewer than 20 rarely observed V segments, including chromosome 9 orphons, were excluded from the earlier analysis of around 640 of the donors. Because HLA typing was missing for some donors at each locus, association tests included only the typed subset. A later genetic analysis reported fewer N-insertions in productive TCRs among donors in an Asian-associated ancestry cluster than the roughly 700-donor mean. Correlated functional status among segregating V segments might be attributable to linkage disequilibrium, but an unknown experimental factor could not be ruled out. A cluster of highly shared sequence variants was judged likely to represent a technical artifact of the sequencing pipeline. In vitro tests confirmed that three of the cytomegalovirus-associated TCR beta chains recognize cytomegalovirus antigens. At a false discovery rate of 0.05, a later analysis linked 15,000 to 20,000 TCR beta sequences to specific HLA alleles. Across donors, most TCR sequences were observed very rarely, whereas some public TCRs were present in many individuals. In a later analysis, most CMV-associated TCR beta chains were found to appear HLA-restricted, with HLA associations seemingly driven largely by CMV exposure. In an earlier analysis of approximately 590 of the donors, most TCR beta V segments appeared in productive rearrangements about 90% or about 30% of the time, broadly matching IMGT annotations. The cohort was sequenced for TCR beta chains only, and without alpha or paired-chain data the features that could be detected were limited. The only immune exposure information available for the cohort was CMV serostatus. In a later analysis, HLA-associated TCR beta chains showed more clonal expansion and lower generation probabilities than non-associated chains that were equally common. It was suggested by the authors that the approach could potentially be generalized to other disease states and immunological phenotypes. Cytomegalovirus status was reported to be diagnosed by the classifier with high specificity and sensitivity in both the original and validation cohorts. An association between a missense DCLRE1C variant and V-gene and J-gene trimming of TCR beta chains was found in a later genetic analysis and replicated in an independent cohort. A total of about 150 TCR beta chains were listed by the study as associated with cytomegalovirus. A further reported finding was that TCR beta sequences accurately predicted the HLA-A and HLA-B alleles for most subjects in the first cohort. According to a later analysis, TCR association rates differed among HLA loci, with DRB1 alleles showing the most associated TCRs and HLA-C alleles showing the fewest. When HLA alleles, especially DR and DQ, strongly co-occurred, attributing TCR associations to individual alleles was difficult. The presence/absence analyses assumed that sequencing depth was roughly uniform across donors, and that assumption may not be true. According to a later analysis, parvovirus B19, influenza, CMV and Epstein-Barr virus appeared linked to several top co-occurrence clusters. Some IMGT-functional V segments, including TRBV6-2 and TRBV6-3, could not be distinguished by the 87-base-pair reads and were therefore excluded.

This clone has just a few counts. This clone's antigen is unknown. No much larger clone is present one base from it, and per-base qualities are unavailable. This same CDR3 is encoded by further DNA sequences in the sample. The germline V gene gives CDR1 as SGHTA and CDR2 as FQGTGA. V and J are truncated by 5 bases and 5 bases respectively, leaving an intervening sequence of 12 bases. There are 13 amino acids in the CDR3, from cysteine to phenylalanine inclusive. Only the CDR3 portion is preserved as DNA: 39 bases, with reading frame beginning at the first base. Library generation was performed with the immunoSEQ multiplex PCR assay. A mixture of 60 forward primers for TCR Vbeta segments and 13 reverse primers for TCR Jbeta segments was used in the multiplex PCR. The CDR3 region of rearranged TCR beta genes was amplified from genomic DNA by a multiplex PCR assay. The amplified TCR beta libraries were sequenced on the Illumina HiSeq System as 87-base-pair reads. As for the original processing: Across the roughly 600 repertoires, a later analysis counted about 81 million unique TCR beta chains, roughly 11 million of which were shared by at least two donors. A nearest-neighbor algorithm error-corrected the raw reads and collapsed the reads into unique sequences, merging closely related sequences to remove PCR and sequencing errors. Alignment of CDR3 sequences to IMGT reference sequences was used to assign V, D and J gene segments. For a sequence to be retained, at least a six-nucleotide match to both a V gene segment and a J gene segment was required. Rearrangements were classified as productive when the CDR3 lacked stop codons and remained in frame with V and J, and all other rearrangements were classified as non-productive. CDR3 was defined by IMGT convention, running from the second conserved V-encoded cysteine to the conserved J-encoded phenylalanine. In an earlier analysis of more than 550 of the donors, sequences lacking an unambiguous match to a single V gene segment were excluded. In an earlier analysis of more than 500 of the donors, a V segment was called functional when productive rearrangements were above 56.7%, and segregating when the standard deviation between donors exceeded 5%. To diagnose cytomegalovirus status from the catalog of TCR beta chain sequences, a statistical classification framework was built. In a later analysis, TCR nucleotide sequences were compared against IMGT/GENE-DB human TR gene sequences so that V and J genes could be assigned. A later analysis assigned CDR3 sequences and most-parsimonious VDJ recombination scenarios with the TCRdist pipeline. In a later analysis, each TCR beta chain was defined by its CDR3 amino acid sequence together with its V-gene family, and reads lacking a unique V-gene family were excluded. A later analysis removed nearly 600 highly shared, low-generation-probability nucleotide sequences to deal with suspected cross-contamination and a sequencing artifact. In a later analysis, a clonal expansion index was calculated for each public chain from normalized within-repertoire ranks of inferred template counts. In a later analysis, generation probabilities were computed using a VDJ recombination model fitted to out-of-frame rearrangements, and the results were checked against IGoR. A later analysis scored TCR-TCR, TCR-HLA and TCR-CMV co-occurrence with hypergeometric tests, applying a repertoire-size bias correction to TCR pairs. In a later analysis, false discovery rates were estimated by permuting HLA or CMV assignments 20 times. In a later analysis, co-occurring TCRs were grouped with DBSCAN, and TCRdist sequence similarity was added when clustering was performed within HLA-allele-positive subsets. Co-occurrence clustering excluded repertoires with fewer than 30,000 or more than 120,000 public chains, plus five with anomalous nucleotide sharing. Drawn from immuneACCESS, this table holds only the in-frame rearrangements with V and J called that TCRdb kept. Clones are partly lost; checked studies trace under half to an unresolved V gene and leave the rest unexplained. V and J calls and clone size are those listed in that table; D and trimming were worked out from the DNA. The sample has under 80,000 clones on record, around 75% of them singletons. Jointly, the top ten make up around 7% of the sample.

The cohort was made up of 500 to 800 healthy bone marrow donors. At the time of sampling, every cohort member was nominally healthy, though immune exposures that went unrecorded were likely present. The donor tested CMV seronegative and was one of the 352 seronegative cohort members. Every donor gave a peripheral blood sample, and the peripheral blood mononuclear cells from that sample were used for TCR beta sequencing. Genomic DNA was extracted from the blood cell samples with the Qiagen DNeasy Blood Extraction Kit. The clonotype originates from a woman in her thirties or forties in good health and CMV-seronegative. The sequence joins TRBV7-3 to TRBJ1-1; 6 matching bases give a weak D call of TRBD1. What was sequenced was PBMCs. The CDR3 loop reads CASSLSRGTEAFF. The nucleotide sequence is given as TGTGCCAGCAGCCTGAGTAGGGGGACTGAAGCTTTCTTT.